Following are 15 T cell receptor beta chains from one sample sequenced in a study of blood T cells in healthy people across ages. Primers used in a second PCR of about 6 to 11 cycles were a sample-barcoded 5' primer and a J-beta primer mix. TCRdb itself ran the 5' RACE reads through MiXCR, one entry per CDR3 protein. The profile shows some 1,800,000 distinct CDR3 sequences, about 39% of them singletons. Specimen: blood. These receptors were taken from a human donor in good health.

This CDR3 is CSASSLSSSTDTQYF. The CDR3 DNA sequence: TGCAGTGCTAGTTCCCTTTCCTCTAGCACAGATACGCAGTATTTT. The rearrangement joins TRBV20-1 to TRBJ2-3; D ambiguous. V gave up 3 bases and J gave up 0 bases, with 13 bases separating them. Germline V gives CDR1 DFQATT, CDR2 SNEGSKA (reference sequence). The CDR3 covers 15 residues.

Of note for this clonotype: At one boundary the junction diverges from the germline segment, which might be a read error. The chain recombines TRBV28 with TRBJ1-2; possible D gene TRBD1, 5 bases. The CDR3 is made up of 13 amino acids. Germline-derived CDR1 and CDR2 are MDHEN and SYDVKM. For the CDR3, the DNA is TGTGCCAGCAGTGAGACAGCTAACTATGGCCACACCTTC. This gives the protein CASSETANYGHTF.

As regards this clonotype: The germline gene is not matched at one end of the junction; a read error may be the cause. The CDR3 bases are TGCGCCAGCAGCCAATCTAGCTCCACCGGAGAGCTGTTTTTT. Protein: CASSQSSSTGELFF. V is TRBV4-3 and J is TRBJ2-2; TRBD2 is a possible D gene (5 bases). CDR1 is LGHNA and CDR2 is YSLEER in the germline V gene. CDR3 length equals 14 residues.

The sample holds a few counts of this clonotype. V and J are TRBV7-9 and TRBJ2-4; perhaps TRBD2 as D (7 bases). This CDR3 region has 15 residues. The V gene lost 5 bases and the J gene lost 0 bases, with 11 bases spanning the gap. In germline, CDR1 is SEHNR, CDR2 FQNEAQ (reference sequence). The chain's CDR3 is CASSRGGLAKNIQYF. CDR3 in DNA: TGTGCCAGCAGCCGCGGGGGCTTAGCCAAAAACATTCAGTACTTC.

The V and J genes are TRBV29-1 and TRBJ2-7; D gene ambiguous. The germline gives CDR1 SQVTM, CDR2 ANQGSEA. There are 13 residues in the CDR3. The V gene lost 5 bases and the J gene lost 2 bases, with 13 bases spanning the gap. In nucleotides, the CDR3 is TGCAGCGTTCAGTTGACAAATACCTACGAGCAGTACTTC. It encodes CSVQLTNTYEQYF.

This clonotype was counted only a few times. CDR3 protein: CASSQDLGGSADTQYF. The CDR3 nucleotides read TGCGCCAGCAGCCAAGATCTGGGAGGTAGCGCAGATACGCAGTATTTT. The chain has TRBV4-1 and TRBJ2-3; D is perhaps TRBD2 (6 bases). The CDR3 is 16 residues long. Looked up from germline, CDR1 is MGHRA and CDR2 is YSYEKL. Trimming took off 0 bases at V and 4 bases at J, with 14 bases between the two ends.

The chain joins TRBV29-1 to TRBJ2-3; 7 positions agree with TRBD2. Germline CDR1 reads SQVTM; CDR2 reads ANQGSEA. This CDR3 has 17 residues. V was clipped by 5 bases and J by 2 bases; unmatched bases: 16. This CDR3 is CSVSPWEGRTHTDTQYF. CDR3 sequence (DNA): TGCAGCGTTAGCCCATGGGAGGGGCGGACTCACACAGATACGCAGTATTTT.

This clonotype occurred a few times. This sequence joins TRBV9 and TRBJ2-5; 7 nucleotides align to TRBD1. The J call may be incorrect, as the DNA end agrees better with TRBJ2-7. This CDR3 spans 14 amino acids. Germline CDR1 reads SGDLS; CDR2 reads YYNGEE. The CDR3 nucleotides read TGTGCCAGCAGCATCGGGACAGTGAAATACGAGCAGTACTTC. It translates to CASSIGTVKYEQYF.

V usage is TRBV20-1 and J usage is TRBJ2-2, with D unresolved. From germline, CDR1 is DFQATT and CDR2 SNEGSKA (reference sequence). The CDR3 is 14 residues long. The ends were cut back, 1 base at V and 4 bases at J, with 10 bases in the middle. CDR3 DNA: TGCAGTGCTAGAGGTCTTCATAGCACCGGGGAGCTGTTTTTT. This codes for CSARGLHSTGELFF.

Of note for this clonotype: Sequence at one end of the junction differs from germline and may be a read error. The chain uses TRBV7-3 and TRBJ2-4, with 9 bases lining up with TRBD1. The germline gives CDR1 SGHTA, CDR2 FQGTGA. The CDR3 totals 13 residues. The CDR3 sequence: CASSETGGVKQDF. CDR3 in DNA: TGTGCCAGCAGCGAGACAGGGGGGGTGAAGCAGGACTTC.

Concerning this clonotype: A much larger clonotype is one base distant, so this may be a read error. The J gene is TRBJ2-2, the V gene TRBV10-3; TRBD1 matches at 7 bases. Looked up from germline, CDR1 is ENHRY and CDR2 is SYGVKD. The CDR3 loop spans 14 amino acids. The CDR3 coding sequence is TGTGCCATCAGGAGCAGGGGGAACGCCGGGGAGCTGTTTTTT. This codes for CAIRSRGNAGELFF.

The chain combines TRBV4-1 with TRBJ1-4; no firm D call. From germline, CDR1 is MGHRA and CDR2 YSYEKL. Trimming cost V 0 bases and J 4 bases, with 12 bases left between them. The CDR3 loop spans 16 amino acids. CDR3 sequence: CASSQDEATLNEKLFF. In DNA, the CDR3 is TGCGCCAGCAGCCAAGATGAGGCAACCCTTAATGAAAAACTGTTTTTT.

This clonotype showed up just a few times. The rearrangement links TRBV4-1 to TRBJ1-2; D possibly corresponds to TRBD1 (6 bases). The CDR3 sequence is 14 residues long. V was trimmed by 1 base and J by 6 bases, leaving 12 bases between them. The germline CDR1 and CDR2 sequences are MGHRA and YSYEKL. CDR3 nucleotides: TGCGCCAGCAGCCAAGCAGGGGTCGGGGATGGCTACACCTTC. This encodes CASSQAGVGDGYTF.

V gene TRBV3-1 combines with J gene TRBJ2-1, with 11 bases matching TRBD1. The V and J ends lost 8 bases and 3 bases, in that order; junction bases with no gene match: 9. The CDR3 has 16 residues. CDR1 and CDR2 from the germline V gene are LGHDT and YNNKEL (reference sequence). CDR3: CASSLLGQGGYNEQFF. CDR3 DNA: TGTGCCAGCTCACTACTGGGACAGGGGGGCTACAATGAGCAGTTCTTC.

The V gene is TRBV15, the J gene TRBJ1-5, with 11 bases lining up with TRBD1. This CDR3 is built from 15 residues. Germline CDR1 reads LNHNV; CDR2 reads YYDKDF (reference sequence). V lost 8 bases, J lost 3 bases, and 6 bases stayed unmatched. The CDR3 loop is CATDRGQGDNQPQHF. CDR3 coding DNA: TGTGCCACCGATAGGGGACAGGGGGACAATCAGCCCCAGCATTTT.